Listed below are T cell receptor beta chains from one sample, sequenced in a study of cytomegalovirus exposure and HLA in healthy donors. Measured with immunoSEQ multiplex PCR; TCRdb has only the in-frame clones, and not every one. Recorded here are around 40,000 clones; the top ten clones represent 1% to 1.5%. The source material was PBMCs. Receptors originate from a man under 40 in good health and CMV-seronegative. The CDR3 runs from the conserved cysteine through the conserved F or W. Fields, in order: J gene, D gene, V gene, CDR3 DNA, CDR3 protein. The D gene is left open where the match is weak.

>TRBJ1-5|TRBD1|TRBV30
TGTGCCTGGAGGGCCACAGGGGGCAATCAGCCCCAGCATTTT
CAWRATGGNQPQHF
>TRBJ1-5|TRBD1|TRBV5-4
TGTGCCAGCAGCTACCGGGACAGGGGAACTTATAGCAATCAGCCCCAGCATTTT
CASSYRDRGTYSNQPQHF
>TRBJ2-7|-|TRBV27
TGTGCCAGCAACCCCTGGGGGGAAAGGGCGACCTACGAGCAGTACTTC
CASNPWGERATYEQYF
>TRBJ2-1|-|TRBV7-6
TGTGCCAGCGCTAGGAACAATGAGCAGTTCTTC
CASARNNEQFF
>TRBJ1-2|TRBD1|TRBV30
TGTGCCTGGAACTGGGGGGGACAGGGGGTGGGTAGCTACTATGGCTACACCTTC
CAWNWGGQGVGSYYGYTF
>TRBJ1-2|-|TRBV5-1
TGCGCCAGCAGGTCTCAGGGGTACACCTTC
CASRSQGYTF
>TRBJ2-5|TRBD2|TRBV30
TGTGCCTGGAGTGTACAGGGACTAGCGGTCAAAGAGACCCAGTACTTC
CAWSVQGLAVKETQYF
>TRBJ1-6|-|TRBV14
TGTGCCAGCAGCCAACTTCGAGGGGGTTATTCACCCCTCCACTTT
CASSQLRGGYSPLHF
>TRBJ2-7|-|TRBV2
TGTGCCAGCAGTGAAATCAGGACTGGAAGCTACGAGCAGTACTTC
CASSEIRTGSYEQYF
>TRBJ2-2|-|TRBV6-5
TGTGCCAGCAGTTACCGGAGTAGTATTAACACCGGGGAGCTGTTTTTT
CASSYRSSINTGELFF
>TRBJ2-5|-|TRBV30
TGTGCCTGGAGTGACTACGGACTCCAAGAGACCCAGTACTTC
CAWSDYGLQETQYF
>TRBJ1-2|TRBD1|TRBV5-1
TGCGCCAGCAGCTCGTGGACAGGGAGCGCTACTCTCTCCGGCTACACCTTC
CASSSWTGSATLSGYTF
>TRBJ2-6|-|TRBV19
TGTGCCAGTACCCAACTTCGGTTACCTGGGGCCAACGTCCTGACTTTC
CASTQLRLPGANVLTF
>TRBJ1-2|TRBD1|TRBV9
TGTGCCAGCAGCAAAGACAGGGGGAGTAACTATGGCTACACCTTC
CASSKDRGSNYGYTF
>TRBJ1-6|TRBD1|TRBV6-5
TGTGCCAGCAGGAGACAGGGGGACTCACCCCTCCACTTT
CASRRQGDSPLHF
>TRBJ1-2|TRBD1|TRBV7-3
TGTGCCAGCAGCTCGACAGGGGGTCGAGGCTACACCTTC
CASSSTGGRGYTF
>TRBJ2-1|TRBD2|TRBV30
TGTGCCTGGAGTGTACCCCGACTAGCCGATGAGCAGTTCTTC
CAWSVPRLADEQFF
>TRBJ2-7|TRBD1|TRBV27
TGTGCCAGCGGACAGGACCGCTCCTACGAGCAGTACTTC
CASGQDRSYEQYF
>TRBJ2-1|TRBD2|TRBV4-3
TGCGCCAGCAGCCGCGAGAGCGGGAGGGTTCGCAATGAGCAGTTCTTC
CASSRESGRVRNEQFF
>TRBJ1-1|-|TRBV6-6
TGTGCCAGCAGTTACTCGAAGCAGGGCAACACTGAAGCTTTCTTT
CASSYSKQGNTEAFF
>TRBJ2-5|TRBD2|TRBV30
TGTGCCTGGAGCTTAGCGGGAATTTGGGAGACCCAGTACTTC
CAWSLAGIWETQYF
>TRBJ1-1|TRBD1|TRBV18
TGTGCCAGCTCACTCGGACAGGGAGCGGCTGAAGCTTTCTTT
CASSLGQGAAEAFF
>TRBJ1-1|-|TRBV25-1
TGTGCCAGCAGTTTTAGGGGTGCCACTGAAGCTTTCTTT
CASSFRGATEAFF
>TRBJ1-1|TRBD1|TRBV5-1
TGCGCCAGCAGGGACGAGACAGGGGACCTGAACACTGAAGCTTTCTTT
CASRDETGDLNTEAFF
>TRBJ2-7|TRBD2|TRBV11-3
TGTGCCAGCAGCTTACCAGGGCTAGCGGGAGGCGTGGAGTACTTC
CASSLPGLAGGVEYF
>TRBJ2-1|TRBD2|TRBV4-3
TGCGCCAGCAGCCTTTGGGGAGGGCCACATGAGCAGTTCTTC
CASSLWGGPHEQFF
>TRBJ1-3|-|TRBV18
TGTGCCAGCTCACCACGGGGGGAAGCTGGAAACACCATATATTTT
CASSPRGEAGNTIYF
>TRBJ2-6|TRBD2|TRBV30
TGTGCCTACGGGACTAGCGCAGTCTCTGGGGCCAACGTCCTGACTTTC
CAYGTSAVSGANVLTF
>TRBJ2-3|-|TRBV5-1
TGCGCCAGCAGCCCGAGGGGGACGACCTACACAGATACGCAGTATTTT
CASSPRGTTYTDTQYF
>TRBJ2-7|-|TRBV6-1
TGTGCCAGCAGTGAACTGAGAAGAGGCGAGTACTTC
CASSELRRGEYF
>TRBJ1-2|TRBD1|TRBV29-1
TGCAGCGTTGCACAGGGGCCATATGGCTACACCTTC
CSVAQGPYGYTF
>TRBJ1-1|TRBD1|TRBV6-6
TGTGCCAGCAGCCGGGACAGCCTGAACACTGAAGCTTTCTTT
CASSRDSLNTEAFF
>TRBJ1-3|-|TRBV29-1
TGCAGCGTTGTAGTGCGGGGGCAGGGAAACACCATATATTTT
CSVVVRGQGNTIYF
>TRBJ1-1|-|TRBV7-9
TGTGCCAGCAGCTATGGGGGGGGCGCGGGCACTGAAGCTTTCTTT
CASSYGGGAGTEAFF
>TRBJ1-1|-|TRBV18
TGTGCCAGCTCGCCAAAGGACGGGGGCACTGAAGCTTTCTTT
CASSPKDGGTEAFF
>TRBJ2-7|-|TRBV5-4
TGTGCCAGCAGCTTCTACCAGTCTCCCGGGGATTATTACGAGCAGTACTTC
CASSFYQSPGDYYEQYF
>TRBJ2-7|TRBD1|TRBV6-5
TGTGCCAGCAGTTACTCGACAGGGTCGTTTCTCTACGAGCAGTACTTC
CASSYSTGSFLYEQYF
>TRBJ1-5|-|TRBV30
TGTGCCTGGAGCGACTGGGGGGGGGATCAGCCCCAGCATTTT
CAWSDWGGDQPQHF
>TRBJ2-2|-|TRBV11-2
TGTGCCAGCAGGCCGGGCACCGGGGAGCTGTTTTTT
CASRPGTGELFF
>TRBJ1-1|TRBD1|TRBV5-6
TGTGCCAGCAGCTTGGTCCAGGGGGGCCATGAAGCTTTCTTT
CASSLVQGGHEAFF
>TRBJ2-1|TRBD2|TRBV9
TGTGCCAGCAGCCCGGTTAGCGGGATGGCATATGAGCAGTTCTTC
CASSPVSGMAYEQFF
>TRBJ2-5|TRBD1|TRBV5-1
TGCGCCAGCAGCGGGGGACAGGGAGAAGAGACCCAGTACTTC
CASSGGQGEETQYF
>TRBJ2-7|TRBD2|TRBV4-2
TGTGCCAGCAGCCCCATAGGAGCGGGAGGGCCGGGCGAGCAGTACTTC
CASSPIGAGGPGEQYF
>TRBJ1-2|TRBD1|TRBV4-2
TGTGCCAGCAGCCCCACGTCGGGACAGGGGGCAGCTAACTATGGCTACACCTTC
CASSPTSGQGAANYGYTF
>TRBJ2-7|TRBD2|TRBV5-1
TGCGCCAGCAGCTTGGGCGGGAGTTCCTACGAGCAGTACTTC
CASSLGGSSYEQYF
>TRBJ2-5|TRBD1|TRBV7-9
TGTGCCAGCAGCACAGGGGGCTTGGAGACCCAGTACTTC
CASSTGGLETQYF
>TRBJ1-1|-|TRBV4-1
TGCGCCAGCAGCCAATTTATTACAGGGTCTATGAACACTGAAGCTTTCTTT
CASSQFITGSMNTEAFF
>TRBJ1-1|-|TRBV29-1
TGCAGCGTAACCGGACAGAACACTGAAGCTTTCTTT
CSVTGQNTEAFF
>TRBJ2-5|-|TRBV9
TGTGCCAGCAGCGTAGAAGACATGCGAAGGGGGGAGACCCAGTACTTC
CASSVEDMRRGETQYF
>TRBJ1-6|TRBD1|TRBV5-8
TGTGCCACCACAGCAGAACAGGGGGCGTTAAATTCACCCCTCCACTTT
CATTAEQGALNSPLHF
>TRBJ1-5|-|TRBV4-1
TGCGCCAGCAGCCAAGGGCAGGGAGGGATCGGTCAGCCCCAGCATTTT
CASSQGQGGIGQPQHF
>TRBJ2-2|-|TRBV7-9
TGTGCCAGCAGCTTAGTAAGGCGGCAGAACACCGGGGAGCTGTTTTTT
CASSLVRRQNTGELFF
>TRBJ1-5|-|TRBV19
TGTGCCAGTAGTACTTCTCCGGCGGGCAATCAGCCCCAGCATTTT
CASSTSPAGNQPQHF
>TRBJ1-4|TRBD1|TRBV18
TGTGCCAGCTCACCGTTACGGGACAGCGGACAGGAAAAACTGTTTTTT
CASSPLRDSGQEKLFF
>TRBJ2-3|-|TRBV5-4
TGTGCCAGCAGCTTGGAGCGTGGGAGCCCGGATACGCAGTATTTT
CASSLERGSPDTQYF